The source of this T cell receptor (beta chain) is a study of blood T cells in healthy people across ages. In this sample, this clonotype turned up a few times. Then a second PCR, running roughly 7 to 11 cycles, was carried out with a sample-barcoded 5' primer and a J-beta primer mix. Using its own MiXCR run on the 5' RACE reads, TCRdb lists one record per CDR3 protein. The sample has over 1,300,000 distinct CDR3 sequences; 55% to 75% are singletons. The specimen sequenced was blood. The TCR comes from a man aged 18 to 30 in good health.

Here the CDR3 reads CASSQEGLAADTQYF. The CDR3, as DNA: TGCGCCAGCAGCCAAGAGGGACTAGCAGCAGATACGCAGTATTTT. This rearrangement joins TRBV4-1 to TRBJ2-3, with TRBD2 identical over 9 bases. The CDR3 is 15 residues long. Losses at the gene ends were 0 bases for V and 4 bases for J; bases not matched to a gene: 2. CDR1 is MGHRA and CDR2 is YSYEKL in the germline V gene.